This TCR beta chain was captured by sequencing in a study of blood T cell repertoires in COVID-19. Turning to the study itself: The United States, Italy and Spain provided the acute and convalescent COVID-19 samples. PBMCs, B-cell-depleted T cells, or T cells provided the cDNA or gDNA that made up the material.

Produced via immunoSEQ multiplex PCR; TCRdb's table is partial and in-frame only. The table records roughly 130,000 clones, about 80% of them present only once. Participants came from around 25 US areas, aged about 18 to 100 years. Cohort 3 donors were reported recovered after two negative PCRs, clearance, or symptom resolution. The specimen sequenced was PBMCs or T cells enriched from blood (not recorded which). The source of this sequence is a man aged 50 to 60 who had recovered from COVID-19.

Written as DNA, the CDR3 is TGTGCCAGCACCCAAGCGGGGGGGCCGAACGAGCAGTACTTC. Protein sequence: CASTQAGGPNEQYF. V and J are TRBV7-9 and TRBJ2-7, with TRBD2 identical over 10 bases. The CDR3 has 14 amino acids. The trim removed 7 bases at V and 5 bases at J, leaving 8 bases unmatched. CDR1 SEHNR and CDR2 FQNEAQ come from the germline V gene (reference sequence).